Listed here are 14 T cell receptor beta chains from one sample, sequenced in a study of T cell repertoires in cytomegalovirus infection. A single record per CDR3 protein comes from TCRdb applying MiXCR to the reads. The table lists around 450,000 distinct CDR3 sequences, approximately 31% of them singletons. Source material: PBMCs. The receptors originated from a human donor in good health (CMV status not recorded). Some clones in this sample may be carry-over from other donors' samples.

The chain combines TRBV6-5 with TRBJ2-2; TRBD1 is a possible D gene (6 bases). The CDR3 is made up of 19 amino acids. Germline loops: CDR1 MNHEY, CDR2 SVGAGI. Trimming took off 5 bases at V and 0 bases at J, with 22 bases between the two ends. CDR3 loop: CASSLTPHWTATNTGELFF. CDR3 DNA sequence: TGTGCCAGCAGTCTCACGCCGCATTGGACAGCTACGAACACCGGGGAGCTGTTTTTT.

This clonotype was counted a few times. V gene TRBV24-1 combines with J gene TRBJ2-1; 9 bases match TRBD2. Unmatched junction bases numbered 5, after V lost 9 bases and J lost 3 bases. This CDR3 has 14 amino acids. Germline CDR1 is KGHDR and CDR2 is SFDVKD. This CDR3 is CATRSSGDYNEQFF. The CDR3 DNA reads TGTGCCACCCGGTCTAGCGGGGACTACAATGAGCAGTTCTTC.

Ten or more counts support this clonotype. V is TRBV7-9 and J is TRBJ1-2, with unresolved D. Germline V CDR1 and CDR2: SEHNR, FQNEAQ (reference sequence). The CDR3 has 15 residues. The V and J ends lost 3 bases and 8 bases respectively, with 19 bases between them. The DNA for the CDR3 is TGTGCCAGCAGCTTGGTATCCTCGGCCGCCGGGGGCTACACCTTC. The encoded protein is CASSLVSSAAGGYTF.

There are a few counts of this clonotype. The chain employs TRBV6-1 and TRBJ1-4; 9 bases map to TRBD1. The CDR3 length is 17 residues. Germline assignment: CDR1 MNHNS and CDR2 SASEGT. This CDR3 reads CASRADRGTATNEKLFF. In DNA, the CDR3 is TGTGCTAGCCGAGCGGACAGGGGAACGGCAACTAATGAAAAACTGTTTTTT.

The CDR3 spells CASSGPGQRNEKLFF. As DNA, the CDR3 is TGTGCCAGCAGTGGTCCGGGACAGCGTAATGAAAAACTGTTTTTT. The genes are TRBV6-8 and TRBJ1-4; 7 nucleotides align to TRBD1. The CDR3 runs to 15 residues. The V segment lost 5 bases and the J segment 4 bases; nucleotides outside the gene matches: 7. Germline-derived CDR1 and CDR2 are MNHGY and SAAAGT.

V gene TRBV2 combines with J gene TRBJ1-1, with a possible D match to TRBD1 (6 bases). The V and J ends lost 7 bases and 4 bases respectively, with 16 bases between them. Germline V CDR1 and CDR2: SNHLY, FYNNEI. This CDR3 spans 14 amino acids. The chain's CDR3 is CASTQGGGGTEAFF. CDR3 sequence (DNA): TGTGCCAGCACCCAAGGAGGGGGGGGCACTGAAGCTTTCTTT.

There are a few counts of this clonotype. CDR3 loop: CASSLARSKETQYF. CDR3 coding DNA: TGTGCCAGCAGCTTAGCCCGGAGCAAAGAGACCCAGTACTTC. The rearrangement links TRBV7-6 to TRBJ2-5; the D is unclear. Trimming pared 0 bases from V and 3 bases from J, leaving 8 bases between. The CDR3 is made up of 14 amino acids. Germline V lookup: CDR1 SGHVS, CDR2 FNYEAQ.

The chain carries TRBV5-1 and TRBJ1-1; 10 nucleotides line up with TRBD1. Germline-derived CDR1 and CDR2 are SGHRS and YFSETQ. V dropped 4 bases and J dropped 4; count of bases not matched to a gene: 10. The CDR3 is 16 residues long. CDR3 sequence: CASSAHLDRGSTEAFF. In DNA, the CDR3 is TGCGCCAGCAGCGCACACTTGGACAGGGGGTCCACTGAAGCTTTCTTT.

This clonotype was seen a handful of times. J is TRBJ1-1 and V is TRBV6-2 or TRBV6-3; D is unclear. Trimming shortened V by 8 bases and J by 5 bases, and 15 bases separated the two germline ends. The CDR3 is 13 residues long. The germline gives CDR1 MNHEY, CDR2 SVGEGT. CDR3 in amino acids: CASRPLGETEAFF. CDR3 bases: TGTGCCAGCCGCCCCCTGGGTGAAACTGAAGCTTTCTTT.

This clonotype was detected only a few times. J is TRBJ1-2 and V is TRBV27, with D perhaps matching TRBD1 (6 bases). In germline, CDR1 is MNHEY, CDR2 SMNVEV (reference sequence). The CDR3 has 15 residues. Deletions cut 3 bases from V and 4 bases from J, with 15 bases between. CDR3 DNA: TGTGCCAGCAGTTTCCTTATGGACAGACCCTATGGCTACACCTTC. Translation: CASSFLMDRPYGYTF.

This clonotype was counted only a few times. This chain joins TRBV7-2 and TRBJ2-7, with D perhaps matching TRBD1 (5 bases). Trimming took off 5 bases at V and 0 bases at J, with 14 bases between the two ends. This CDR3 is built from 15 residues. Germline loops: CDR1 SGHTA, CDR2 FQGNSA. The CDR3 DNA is TGTGCCAGCAGCAGTAGACAGACCCTCTCCTACGAGCAGTACTTC. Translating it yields CASSSRQTLSYEQYF.

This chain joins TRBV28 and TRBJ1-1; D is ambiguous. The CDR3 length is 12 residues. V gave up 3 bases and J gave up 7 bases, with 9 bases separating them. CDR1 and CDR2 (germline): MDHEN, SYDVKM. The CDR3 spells CASSFRHSEAFF. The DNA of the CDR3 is TGTGCCAGCAGTTTTCGGCACAGTGAAGCTTTCTTT.

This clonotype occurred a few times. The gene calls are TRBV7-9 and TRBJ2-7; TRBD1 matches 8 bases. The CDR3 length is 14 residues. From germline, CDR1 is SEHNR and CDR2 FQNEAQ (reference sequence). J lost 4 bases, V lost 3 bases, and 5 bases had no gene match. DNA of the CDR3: TGTGCCAGCAGCTTGGACAGGGTCCATTACGAGCAGTACTTC. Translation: CASSLDRVHYEQYF.

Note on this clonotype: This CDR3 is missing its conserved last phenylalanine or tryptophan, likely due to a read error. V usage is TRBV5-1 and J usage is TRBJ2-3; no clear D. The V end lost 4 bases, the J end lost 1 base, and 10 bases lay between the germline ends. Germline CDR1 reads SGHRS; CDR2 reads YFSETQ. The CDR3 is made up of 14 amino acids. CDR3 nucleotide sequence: TGCGCCAGCAGCGCTCAAACGGGCACAGATACGCAGTATTGT. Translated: CASSAQTGTDTQYC.